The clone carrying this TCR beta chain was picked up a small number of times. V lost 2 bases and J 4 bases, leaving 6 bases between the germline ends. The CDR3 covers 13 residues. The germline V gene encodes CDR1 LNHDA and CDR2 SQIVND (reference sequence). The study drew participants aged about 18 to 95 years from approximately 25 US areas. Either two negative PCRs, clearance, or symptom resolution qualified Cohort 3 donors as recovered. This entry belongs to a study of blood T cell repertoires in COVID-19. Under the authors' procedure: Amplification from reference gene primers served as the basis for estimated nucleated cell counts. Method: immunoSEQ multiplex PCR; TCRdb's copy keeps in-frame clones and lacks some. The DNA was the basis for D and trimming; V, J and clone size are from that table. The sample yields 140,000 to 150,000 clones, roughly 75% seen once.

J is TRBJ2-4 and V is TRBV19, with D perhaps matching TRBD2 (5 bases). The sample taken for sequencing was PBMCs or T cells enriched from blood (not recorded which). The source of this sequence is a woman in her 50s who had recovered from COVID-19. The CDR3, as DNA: TGTGCCAGTAGTATATCGGGAAAAAACATTCAGTACTTC. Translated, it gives CASSISGKNIQYF.